Shown below are 21 T cell receptor beta chains from a single sample sequenced in a study of blood T cell repertoires in COVID-19. Assay used: immunoSEQ multiplex PCR; TCRdb lists only in-frame clones, some missing. The sample contains some 120,000 clones, roughly 90% of which appear only once. Sequencing was done on a sample of peripheral blood. These receptors were collected from a man aged 50-60 years with COVID-19, enrolled during active disease.

V gene TRBV10-2 combines with J gene TRBJ1-1; no firm D call. The CDR3 length is 13 residues. Germline-derived CDR1 and CDR2 are WSHSY and SAAADI. V was shortened by 6 bases and J by 7 bases, with 15 bases between the two germline ends. The chain's CDR3 is CASRALAASEAFF. The CDR3 DNA sequence: TGCGCCAGCAGGGCCCTGGCGGCTAGTGAAGCTTTCTTT.

The J gene is TRBJ2-1, the V gene TRBV10-3, with 8 bases matching TRBD1. The V and J ends lost 10 bases and 3 bases, in that order; junction bases with no gene match: 8. The CDR3 spans 14 residues. CDR1 ENHRY and CDR2 SYGVKD come from the germline V gene. The CDR3 loop is CATMDRVVYNEQFF. The CDR3 DNA reads TGTGCCACAATGGACAGGGTGGTCTACAATGAGCAGTTCTTC.

The chain is built from TRBV7-8 and TRBJ2-7; D perhaps matches TRBD2 (6 bases). This CDR3 comprises 14 residues. V lost 1 base to trimming and J lost 3 bases, with 10 bases between them. CDR1 and CDR2 from the germline V gene are SGHVS and FQNEAQ. CDR3 amino acids: CASSLVLGGYEQYF. DNA for the CDR3: TGTGCCAGCAGCTTAGTGCTGGGAGGCTACGAGCAGTACTTC.

The chain is built from TRBV19 and TRBJ2-1; 7 bases are a match to TRBD2. The CDR3 extends over 15 amino acids. Germline V CDR1 and CDR2: LNHDA, SQIVND (reference sequence). V lost 3 bases to trimming and J lost 7 bases; unmatched junction nucleotides: 9. In DNA form, the CDR3 reads TGTGCCAGTAGTATTGGGACTTGGGGAGGGAATGAGCAGTTCTTC. It is translated as CASSIGTWGGNEQFF.

This clone has just one count. This rearrangement joins TRBV5-6 to TRBJ2-7; D may be TRBD1 (7 bases). Germline CDR1 SGHDT, CDR2 YYEEEE. Trimming left V 0 bases short and J 5 bases short, with 21 bases between. The CDR3 consists of 17 residues. This CDR3 reads CASSLAGTQGGEDEQYV. CDR3 coding DNA: TGTGCCAGCAGCTTGGCAGGGACCCAGGGGGGCGAAGACGAGCAGTACGTC.

This chain links TRBV14 with TRBJ1-3; D unresolved. The ends were cut back, 1 base at V and 3 bases at J, with 13 bases in the middle. CDR3 length: 16 residues. The germline V gene has CDR1 SGHDN and CDR2 FVKESK. CDR3 sequence reads: CASSQVGASLGNTIYF. The CDR3 DNA sequence: TGTGCCAGCAGCCAAGTCGGAGCCTCTCTTGGAAACACCATATATTTT.

The chain employs TRBV9 and TRBJ2-1; TRBD1 agrees at 9 bases. V shed 0 bases, J shed 4 bases, and the junction held 5 bases outside the gene matches. The germline V gene encodes CDR1 SGDLS and CDR2 YYNGEE. This CDR3 is built from 16 residues. The CDR3 is CASSVGGTGSYNEQFF. The CDR3 nucleotides read TGTGCCAGCAGCGTAGGAGGGACAGGGTCTTACAATGAGCAGTTCTTC.

V is TRBV15 and J is TRBJ2-5; TRBD2 aligns across 7 bases. In germline, CDR1 is LNHNV, CDR2 YYDKDF (reference sequence). The CDR3 contains 15 residues. V lost 5 bases and J lost 0; bases outside the gene matches: 6. As DNA, the CDR3 is TGTGCCACCAGCTCACTAGCGACGTACCAAGAGACCCAGTACTTC. Its protein product is CATSSLATYQETQYF.

The rearrangement uses TRBV5-1 and TRBJ2-1; 8 bases match TRBD1. The V gene's germline CDR1 is SGHRS and CDR2 YFSETQ. Unmatched junction bases numbered 7, after V lost 1 base and J lost 7 bases. CDR3 size: 15 residues. CDR3 nucleotide sequence: TGCGCCAGCAGCTTGCCGGGACAGGCGGTAAATGAGCAGTTCTTC. Protein sequence: CASSLPGQAVNEQFF.

The V call is TRBV7-9, the J call TRBJ2-3, with TRBD2 matching over 11 bases. With 3 bases clipped from V and 4 bases from J, the junction kept 3 bases outside the gene matches. CDR1 and CDR2 from the germline V gene are SEHNR and FQNEAQ (reference sequence). The CDR3 sequence is 15 residues long. Here the CDR3 DNA reads TGTGCCAGCAGCTTCCTAGCGGGAGGCTCAGATACGCAGTATTTT. It codes for CASSFLAGGSDTQYF.

V gene TRBV6-1 combines with J gene TRBJ2-3, with 7 bases lining up with TRBD1. The ends lost 2 bases at V and 1 base at J; junction bases unmatched: 6. The CDR3 length is 16 residues. Germline-derived CDR1 and CDR2 are MNHNS and SASEGT. CDR3 nucleotides: TGTGCCAGCAGTGAACACAGGGGTATCGGCACAGATACGCAGTATTTT. Its protein product is CASSEHRGIGTDTQYF.

V gene TRBV5-4 combines with J gene TRBJ2-1; D not certain. The germline V gene encodes CDR1 SGHNT and CDR2 YYREEE (reference sequence). The V end lost 0 bases, the J end lost 7 bases, and 17 bases lay between the germline ends. The CDR3 loop spans 16 amino acids. The CDR3 DNA sequence: TGTGCCAGCAGCTTGGGGTCCCGCGGTCCGAGGAATGAGCAGTTCTTC. Translation gives CASSLGSRGPRNEQFF.

The CDR3 DNA is TGTGCCAGCAGCCCCGATAAGGAGCGGAAAACCTTGAACTCCTACGAGCAGTACTTC. Translating it yields CASSPDKERKTLNSYEQYF. V is TRBV3-1 (or the pseudogene TRBV3-2) and J is TRBJ2-7; TRBD2 might be the D (5 bases). This CDR3 has 19 amino acids. V dropped 4 bases and J dropped 0 bases, with 25 bases sitting between them. Germline loops: CDR1 LGHDT, CDR2 YNNKEL (reference sequence).

This clone is large. The V gene is TRBV6-1, the J gene TRBJ1-3, with D possibly TRBD1 on 6 matching bases. Germline CDR1 reads MNHNS; CDR2 reads SASEGT. This CDR3 has 14 residues. Trimming cost V 3 bases and J 3 bases, with 9 bases left between them. DNA for the CDR3: TGTGCCAGCAGTGACAGGGGCCTTGGAAACACCATATATTTT. As protein: CASSDRGLGNTIYF.

The V gene is TRBV10-3, the J gene TRBJ1-5; 7 bases are shared with TRBD1. The CDR3 is made up of 13 amino acids. Looked up from germline, CDR1 is ENHRY and CDR2 is SYGVKD. V shed 10 bases, J shed 5 bases, and the junction held 8 bases outside the gene matches. The CDR3 DNA is TGTGCCACCTCCCCTACAGGGGATCAGCCCCAGCATTTT. It encodes CATSPTGDQPQHF.

The DNA of the CDR3 is TGTGCCAGCAGCTCGTCCGGGACAGGGGTAGAGACCCAGTACTTC. Its translation is CASSSSGTGVETQYF. The gene calls are TRBV7-3 and TRBJ2-5; the match to TRBD1 covers 10 bases. Germline CDR1 and CDR2: SGHTA and FQGTGA. V gave up 4 bases and J gave up 4 bases; unmatched junction bases: 6. The CDR3 is made up of 15 amino acids.

The chain carries TRBV3-1 (or the pseudogene TRBV3-2) and TRBJ2-7; 13 bases fit TRBD2. CDR3 size: 16 residues. V shed 1 base and J 2 bases; nucleotides not matched to a gene: 2. Per germline, CDR1 LGHDT and CDR2 YNNKEL (reference sequence). CDR3 residues: CASSQGLAGGPYEQYF. The CDR3 nucleotides are TGTGCCAGCAGCCAAGGACTAGCGGGAGGCCCCTACGAGCAGTACTTC.

V and J are TRBV5-1 and TRBJ1-3; D call uncertain. There are 13 residues in the CDR3. Germline V gene sequence: CDR1 SGHRS, CDR2 YFSETQ. The germline V and J ends were trimmed by 0 bases and 4 bases, with 5 bases remaining between them. CDR3 region: CASSLAGGNTIYF. The CDR3 DNA reads TGCGCCAGCAGCTTGGCCGGGGGAAACACCATATATTTT.

In nucleotides, the CDR3 is TGTGCCTGGAGTCCGAGACTAGGAGTTACGTTCTTC. This translates into CAWSPRLGVTFF. The rearrangement uses TRBV30 and TRBJ2-1; D might be TRBD2 (6 bases). V lost 2 bases to trimming and J lost 15 bases, with 17 bases between them. CDR3 length equals 12 residues. Germline-derived CDR1 and CDR2 are GTSNPN and SVGIG (reference sequence).

This sequence joins TRBV19 and TRBJ1-1; TRBD1 is a possible D gene (5 bases). V was cut by 3 bases and J by 11 bases, with 13 bases left in between. The CDR3 totals 12 residues. Germline V CDR1 and CDR2: LNHDA, SQIVND (reference sequence). The DNA of the CDR3 is TGTGCCAGTAGTATGGGAGCGGGGGACGCTTTCTTT. Protein product: CASSMGAGDAFF.

This clone occurred once. The J gene is TRBJ2-5, the V gene TRBV7-2; 7 bases line up with TRBD2. The CDR3 totals 13 residues. The germline CDR1 and CDR2 sequences are SGHTA and FQGNSA. Trimming took 5 bases from V and 3 from J; bases not matched to a gene: 3. The CDR3 region is CASSGLAEETQYF. The CDR3 DNA reads as TGTGCCAGCAGCGGTCTAGCGGAAGAGACCCAGTACTTC.